A single sample gave rise to the 21 T cell receptor beta chains below, sequenced in a study of blood T cell repertoires in COVID-19. Measured with immunoSEQ multiplex PCR; TCRdb has only the in-frame clones, and not every one. The table records more than 150,000 clones, 84% of them present only once. Source material: peripheral blood. The receptor set was obtained from a man aged 18 to 30 with active or convalescent COVID-19.

The chain recombines TRBV5-1 with TRBJ2-1, with 11 bases matching TRBD2. Germline V lookup: CDR1 SGHRS, CDR2 YFSETQ. Germline trimming cut 6 bases from V and 7 bases from J; bases unmatched to any gene: 6. There are 14 residues in the CDR3. The CDR3 protein is CASKVASGGNEQFF. As DNA, the CDR3 is TGCGCCAGCAAGGTTGCTAGCGGGGGGAATGAGCAGTTCTTC.

The chain couples TRBV5-5 to TRBJ2-1; D gene ambiguous. CDR3 length: 16 residues. From germline, CDR1 is SGHKS and CDR2 YYEKEE (reference sequence). Trimming took off 4 bases at V and 2 bases at J, with 16 bases between the two ends. CDR3 DNA: TGTGCCAGCAGCCCGAGGTCGTCGTACACCTACAATGAGCAGTTCTTC. It is translated as CASSPRSSYTYNEQFF.

The V gene is TRBV27, the J gene TRBJ2-1; TRBD1 matches 10 bases. Germline CDR1 is MNHEY and CDR2 is SMNVEV (reference sequence). This CDR3 region has 16 residues. V dropped 5 bases and J dropped 6; count of bases not matched to a gene: 10. The chain's CDR3 is CASSPPGQGFLNEQFF. The CDR3 DNA reads TGTGCCAGCAGTCCCCCGGGACAGGGGTTTCTCAATGAGCAGTTCTTC.

The chain is built from TRBV7-6 and TRBJ2-1, with D uncertain. The CDR3 runs to 15 residues. Germline V lookup: CDR1 SGHVS, CDR2 FNYEAQ. The ends were cut back, 5 bases at V and 1 base at J, with 12 bases in the middle. The CDR3: CASSHNWASYNEQFF. CDR3 bases: TGTGCCAGCAGCCATAACTGGGCTTCCTACAATGAGCAGTTCTTC.

The chain uses TRBV28 and TRBJ2-6, with D unclear. The CDR3 consists of 16 residues. V was pared by 5 bases and J by 4 bases, with 15 bases between. Germline lookup yields CDR1 MDHEN and CDR2 SYDVKM. Here the CDR3 reads CASSPGAVRGANVLTF. The CDR3 DNA reads TGTGCCAGCAGTCCCGGAGCCGTCCGGGGGGCCAACGTCCTGACTTTC.

The chain uses TRBV7-9 and TRBJ2-7; TRBD1 is a possible D gene (9 bases). The CDR3 runs 16 residues. Germline loops: CDR1 SEHNR, CDR2 FQNEAQ (reference sequence). Between the trimmed V and J ends, which lost 6 bases and 5 bases, there was a span of 23 bases. For the CDR3, the DNA is TGTGCCAGCAGGCCCGTTAGCGGGACAGGGATCCACGAGCAGTACTTC. This encodes CASRPVSGTGIHEQYF.

The CDR3 loop reads CASSQARDRVPGEQYF. The CDR3 DNA reads as TGTGCCAGCAGCCAAGCAAGGGACAGGGTCCCGGGGGAGCAGTACTTC. V usage is TRBV3-1 (or the pseudogene TRBV3-2) and J usage is TRBJ2-7; 9 positions match TRBD1. V shed 1 base and J 7 bases; nucleotides not matched to a gene: 11. CDR3 length: 16 residues. Germline values: CDR1 LGHDT, CDR2 YNNKEL (reference sequence).

This rearrangement joins TRBV6-5 to TRBJ1-1; no clear D. This CDR3 comprises 12 residues. Deletions cut 6 bases from V and 1 base from J, with 6 bases between. The germline V gene encodes CDR1 MNHEY and CDR2 SVGAGI. The CDR3: CASSRGNTEAFF. DNA of the CDR3: TGTGCCAGCAGCCGCGGGAACACTGAAGCTTTCTTT.

CDR3: CASSREEGTDTQYF. The CDR3 DNA sequence: TGTGCCAGCAGTAGGGAGGAGGGCACAGATACGCAGTATTTT. The chain links TRBV6-4 to TRBJ2-3; a possible D gene is TRBD2 (6 bases). With 5 bases removed from V and 1 base from J, the gap between germline ends came to 10 bases. CDR1 and CDR2 (germline): MRHNA, SNTAGT. This CDR3 contains 14 residues.

This clone has just a few counts. V and J are TRBV19 and TRBJ1-2, with D maybe TRBD1 (5 bases). Germline V gives CDR1 LNHDA, CDR2 SQIVND (reference sequence). The CDR3 length is 14 residues. Between the trimmed V and J ends, which lost 1 base and 8 bases, there was a span of 14 bases. Here the CDR3 DNA reads TGTGCCAGTAGTATAGGACGGGACTCTCGCGGCTACACCTTC. Translation: CASSIGRDSRGYTF.

The chain has TRBV3-1 (or the pseudogene TRBV3-2) and TRBJ1-4; D uncertain. V shed 4 bases and J shed 5 bases, with 14 bases lying between them. CDR3 size: 15 residues. Germline loops: CDR1 LGHDT, CDR2 YNNKEL (reference sequence). This CDR3 is CASSPTVARNEKLFF. The CDR3 coding sequence is TGTGCCAGCAGCCCCACAGTGGCGAGAAATGAAAAACTGTTTTTT.

This chain joins TRBV7-8 and TRBJ2-7; TRBD2 matches 8 bases. The J segment lost 6 bases and the V segment lost 3 bases, leaving 7 bases of the junction unmatched. The CDR3 sequence is 14 residues long. Germline CDR1 is SGHVS and CDR2 is FQNEAQ. The CDR3 bases are TGTGCCAGCAGCTTCGGGACTAGAGAATCCGAGCAGTACTTC. Its protein product is CASSFGTRESEQYF. The entire variable domain, with the rest obtained from reference TRBV7-8 and TRBJ2-7, is as follows: GAGVSQSPRYKVAKRGQDVALRCDPISGHVSLFWYQQALGQGPEFLTYFQNEAQLDKSGLPSDRFFAERPEGSVSTLKIQRTQQEDSAVYLCASSFGTRESEQYFGPGTRLTVT.

V is TRBV11-2 and J is TRBJ2-7, with D possibly matching TRBD1 (6 bases). Germline V gene sequence: CDR1 SGHAT, CDR2 FQNNGV. There are 17 residues in the CDR3. The V gene lost 0 bases and the J gene lost 2 bases, with 17 bases spanning the gap. The CDR3 DNA reads TGTGCCAGCAGCTTAGATTCCGCCCAGGGGATTCCCTACGAGCAGTACTTC. This encodes CASSLDSAQGIPYEQYF.

The V call is TRBV11-1, the J call TRBJ2-7; tentatively, D is TRBD1 (6 bases). CDR1 SGHAT and CDR2 FQDESV come from the germline V gene (reference sequence). The V and J ends lost 2 bases and 6 bases respectively, with 17 bases between them. This CDR3 has 15 amino acids. CDR3 nucleotides: TGTGCCAGCAGCTTATACAGTGACAGGAGAGGCGAGCAGTACTTC. It codes for CASSLYSDRRGEQYF.

The rearrangement links TRBV20-1 to TRBJ1-1; D is uncertain. The CDR3 consists of 11 residues. V dropped 6 bases and J dropped 1 base, with 6 bases sitting between them. Looked up from germline, CDR1 is DFQATT and CDR2 is SNEGSKA (reference sequence). DNA of the CDR3: TGCAGTGCGGCCAAGAACACTGAAGCTTTCTTT. It codes for CSAAKNTEAFF.

The CDR3 here is CATSRDVASYNSPLHF. The CDR3 DNA is TGTGCCACCAGCAGAGATGTGGCCTCCTATAATTCACCCCTCCACTTT. V and J are TRBV15 and TRBJ1-6; D unresolved. The V end lost 0 bases, the J end lost 0 bases, and 6 bases lay between the germline ends. There are 16 residues in the CDR3. Germline-derived CDR1 and CDR2 are LNHNV and YYDKDF (reference sequence).

V gene TRBV4-1 combines with J gene TRBJ1-2; unclear D gene. CDR3 length equals 15 residues. CDR1 and CDR2 (germline): MGHRA, YSYEKL. Between the trimmed V and J ends, which lost 0 bases and 3 bases, there was a span of 11 bases. CDR3: CASSQEPGRDYGYTF. Written as DNA, the CDR3 is TGCGCCAGCAGCCAAGAGCCCGGGAGGGACTATGGCTACACCTTC.

The rearrangement uses TRBV9 and TRBJ2-1, with 9 bases aligning to TRBD2. The V and J ends lost 4 bases and 0 bases, in that order; junction bases with no gene match: 5. The length of the CDR3 is 16 residues. Germline CDR1 reads SGDLS; CDR2 reads YYNGEE. CDR3 nucleotide sequence: TGTGCCAGCAGCTTGACTAGCGGTTCCTCCTACAATGAGCAGTTCTTC. Its protein is CASSLTSGSSYNEQFF.

CDR3: CASSESQGPSEGANVLTF. DNA for the CDR3: TGCGCCAGCAGTGAGTCGCAGGGCCCCTCAGAGGGGGCCAACGTCCTGACTTTC. V and J are TRBV10-1 and TRBJ2-6, with a weak D call TRBD1 (5 bases). The CDR3 sequence is 18 residues long. The germline V gene has CDR1 WNHNN and CDR2 SYGVQD (reference sequence). V lost 0 bases and J 4 bases, leaving 16 bases between the germline ends.

The genes are TRBV27 and TRBJ1-2; 8 bases are shared with TRBD1. Germline assignment: CDR1 MNHEY and CDR2 SMNVEV (reference sequence). V shed 5 bases, J shed 8 bases, and the junction held 10 bases outside the gene matches. The CDR3 is 14 amino acids. The DNA for the CDR3 is TGTGCCAGCAGTACTAATCCTGACAGGGGCGGCTACACCTTC. This sequence encodes CASSTNPDRGGYTF.

The chain recombines TRBV29-1 with TRBJ1-1; D gene unclear. The CDR3 covers 10 residues. Germline-derived CDR1 and CDR2 are SQVTM and ANQGSEA. V lost 4 bases and J lost 7, with 7 bases in between. The CDR3 region is CSVVSNEAFF. The CDR3 DNA reads TGCAGCGTTGTTAGTAATGAAGCTTTCTTT.